This T cell receptor beta chain was sequenced during a study of cytomegalovirus exposure and HLA in healthy donors. Study conclusions and caveats: The study designated about 160 TCR beta chains cytomegalovirus-associated. High sensitivity and specificity were reportedly achieved when the classifier diagnosed cytomegalovirus status.

Comment on this clone: Antigen: not known.

There were likely unrecorded immune exposures, though donors were nominally healthy when sampled. The PCR contained 60 Vbeta and 13 Jbeta primers. TCRdb's table, derived via immunoSEQ multiplex PCR, lists solely in-frame clones and lacks some. The sample contains some 150,000 clones, roughly 77% of which appear only once. CDR1 and CDR2 from the germline V gene are SGHRS and YFSETQ. V dropped 4 bases and J dropped 0 bases, with 5 bases sitting between them. CDR3 size: 13 residues. Sequenced input: PBMCs. The receptor's source is a man aged 25-45 years in good health and CMV-seropositive. V gene TRBV5-1 combines with J gene TRBJ2-1; unclear D gene. CDR3 residues: CASSTSSYNEQFF. CDR3 DNA sequence: TGCGCCAGCAGCACGAGCTCCTACAATGAGCAGTTCTTC.